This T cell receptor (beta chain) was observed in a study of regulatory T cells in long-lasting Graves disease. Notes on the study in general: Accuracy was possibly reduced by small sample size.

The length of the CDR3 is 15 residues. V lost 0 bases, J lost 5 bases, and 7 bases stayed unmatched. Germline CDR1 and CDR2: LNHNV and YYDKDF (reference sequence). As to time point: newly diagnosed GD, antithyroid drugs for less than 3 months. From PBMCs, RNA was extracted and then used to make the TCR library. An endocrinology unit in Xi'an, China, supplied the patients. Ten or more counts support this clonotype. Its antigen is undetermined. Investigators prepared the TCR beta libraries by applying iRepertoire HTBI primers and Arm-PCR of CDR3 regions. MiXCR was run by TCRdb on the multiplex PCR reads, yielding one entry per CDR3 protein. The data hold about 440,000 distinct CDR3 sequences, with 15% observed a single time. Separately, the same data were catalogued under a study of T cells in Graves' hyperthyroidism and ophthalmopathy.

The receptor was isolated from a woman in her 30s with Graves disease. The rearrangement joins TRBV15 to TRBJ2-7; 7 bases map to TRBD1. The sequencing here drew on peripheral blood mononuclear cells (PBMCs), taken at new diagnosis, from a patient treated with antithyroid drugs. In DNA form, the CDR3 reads TGTGCCACCAGCAGAGAGGACAGGAAAGGGAACGAGCAGTACTTC. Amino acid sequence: CATSREDRKGNEQYF.